A single TCR beta chain is shown here with its context. Its antigen is unknown. There are no base qualities to consult, and no much larger clone falls within one base. The data stem from a study of OX40 agonist ivuxolimab in advanced cancers. At the level of the whole study: Ivuxolimab, which targeted the costimulatory receptor OX40 (CD134), was an agonistic, fully human IgG2 monoclonal antibody. The paper describes the monotherapy dose-escalation part (N ≈ 52 patients) of the phase I trial of ivuxolimab. A male proportion of roughly 85% and a mean age of approximately 60 years, ranging from 23 to 79, were recorded for the dose-escalation cohort. Prior anti-PD-1, anti-PD-L1 or anti-CTLA-4 therapy was permitted, and checkpoint inhibitors had been received by less than 45% of dose-escalation patients. Of the 52 patients in dose escalation, about 19 had hepatocellular carcinoma, around 15 had melanoma, 9 had renal cell carcinoma and 9 had head and neck cancer. Partial responses occurred in three dose-escalation patients, of whom one had hepatocellular carcinoma and two had cutaneous melanoma. Intravenous ivuxolimab was administered to patients every 2 weeks at six dose levels: 0.01, 0.1, 0.3, 1.5, 3 and 10 mg/kg. The purpose of peripheral TCRbeta sequencing was to test whether ivuxolimab changed TCR sequence diversity and led to clonal T-cell expansion. Beyond this particular receptor, the publication reports: At doses from 0.1 to 3.0 mg/kg, clonal expansion was seen in both CD4+ and CD8+ blood T cells between baseline and week 6. On average, CD8+ T cells showed more expanded clones than CD4+ T cells after ivuxolimab. Low levels of normalized T-cell clonal expansion were also seen in some patients who did not respond. Antigen specificity was not determined for the clonally expanded peripheral T cells. In partial responders in the 0.1-3.0 mg/kg groups, normalized peripheral clonal expansion was found to be among the lowest, especially among CD8+ T cells.

Patients with a history of autoimmune disease or receiving systemic immunosuppression were excluded from the trial. In every dose cohort, peripheral blood was drawn for TCR sequencing at baseline, cycle 4 day 1, and cycle 7 day 1. Samples were obtained from an open-label, multicenter, first-in-human phase I dose-escalation trial of ivuxolimab. Adults with locally advanced or metastatic melanoma, renal cell, hepatocellular, or head and neck squamous cell carcinoma were enrolled in the trial. CD4+ and CD8+ T cells were sorted separately from peripheral blood before TCR sequencing. Genomic DNA was extracted from sorted cells for sequencing of the TCRbeta CDR3 region. The immunoSEQ Assay was used to sequence the TCRbeta CDR3 regions. TCRdb mirrors the immuneACCESS table, restricted to in-frame sequences. Some clones are absent from its copies; in checked studies, under half trace to an unresolved V gene, and the reason for the others is unknown. The sample table contains some 150,000 clones; only one count was recorded for 90% of them. The ten largest clonotypes hold 1.1% of the sample.

The CDR3 sequence holds 17 residues, the cysteine and phenylalanine included. The retained sequence is limited to the CDR3, 51 bases, with the frame set at the first base. V lost 5 bases and J lost 4 bases; the stretch between them is 23 bases long. The germline V gene sets CDR1 to MDHEN and CDR2 to SYDVKM. This clonotype was sampled from an adult with an advanced solid tumor such as melanoma, head and neck, liver or kidney cancer. The chain is made from TRBV28 and TRBJ1-1; 5 matching bases give a weak D call of TRBD1. Material: CD4+ or CD8+ T cells sorted from blood, obtained in a trial of the OX40 agonist ivuxolimab. The CDR3 region has the sequence CASSIRPGTVLSTEAFF. The DNA reads TGTGCCAGCAGTATCCGTCCCGGGACGGTTTTGAGCACTGAAGCTTTCTTT.